This entry describes one T cell receptor (beta chain). This clonotype has just a few counts. Its specific antigen is unknown. No quality values exist for individual bases; no much larger clone is one base distant. Receptor libraries were prepared by PCR. Sequencing instrument: Illumina HiSeq 2500. TCR library preparation used molecular barcoding, with unique molecular identifiers applied to normalize quantification of the TCRbeta repertoire. TCRdb's own reprocessing of the public reads used fastp at Q25 and MiXCR and kept productive beta chains. Records with the same CDR3 protein are collapsed into one entry carrying the most frequent genes and DNA. Within this sample are 450,000 to 600,000 distinct CDR3 sequences, with 30% to 35% of them counted one time only. More than 2% of the sample is taken by the ten largest. This record belongs to a study of T-cell reconstitution after alpha-beta-depleted transplantation in children (dated by TCRdb to 2016 to 2017). Regarding the research as a whole: The study quantitatively tracked T-cell immune reconstitution after TCRalphabeta/CD19-depleted allogeneic hematopoietic cell transplantation in children using TCR repertoire profiling.

V loses 3 bases of germline sequence and J loses 5 bases, and the interval between the two ends is 16 bases. Based on the germline V gene, the CDR1 and CDR2 sequences are KGHSH and LQKENI. The CDR3 starts with the cysteine, ends with the phenylalanine, and has 15 residues. The DNA shown is the 45-base CDR3, in frame from base 1. Here the sequenced sample was PBMCs from the stem cell graft donor, taken from the stem cell graft. The sequence came from a human donor who donated a stem cell graft to a child with aplastic anemia. The V and J segments used are TRBV18 and TRBJ1-1; TRBD1 is a possible D gene, resting on 5 matching bases. The CDR3 in this case is CASSPQVGGGTEAFF. At the DNA level, the sequence is TGTGCCAGCTCACCCCAGGTGGGGGGAGGAACTGAAGCTTTCTTT.